One and the same sample provided the 30 T cell receptor beta chains below, sequenced in a study of T cell clonality in common variable immunodeficiency. Sequencing was performed with immunoSEQ multiplex PCR; in TCRdb, only in-frame clones are kept and a portion is missing. Observed in the sample are roughly 50,000 clones, none of them singletons. The specimen was peripheral blood mononuclear cells. These receptors were collected from a person aged 18-70 years in good health.

There are many counts of this clone. The read ends 3 residues shy of where the CDR3 ends; the end is completed using the germline J gene. V and J are TRBV29-1 and TRBJ2-3; D is unclear. The CDR3 extends over 13 amino acids. Deletions cut 3 bases from V and 1 base from J, with 8 bases between. Germline V gene data show CDR1 as SQVTM and CDR2 as ANQGSEA. The CDR3 spells CSVDSSRTDTQYF. The covered CDR3 bases are TGCAGCGTTGACAGTTCTCGCACAGATACG.

This clone was observed many times. The read ends 3 residues shy of where the CDR3 ends; the end is completed using the germline J gene. The chain uses TRBV6-2 or TRBV6-3 and TRBJ2-5; 7 bases fit TRBD2. Germline trimming cut 2 bases from V and 4 bases from J; bases unmatched to any gene: 10. CDR1 MNHEY and CDR2 SVGEGT come from the germline V gene. The CDR3 is 16 amino acids. The CDR3 region is CASSYRGGPARETQYF. CDR3 DNA, as far as it was read: TGTGCCAGCAGTTACCGGGGAGGGCCGGCGCGAGAGACC.

This clone was found many times. The sequenced part of the CDR3 DNA is TGTGCCATCAGTGACAGGGGTGGC. Translating it yields CAISDRGG. The entire CDR3 sequence reads CAISDRGGYTF. The chain joins TRBV10-3 to TRBJ1-2; TRBD1 is a possible D gene (6 bases). The read comes to an end 3 residues before the CDR3 does, leaving the germline J gene to fill in the end. CDR1 ENHRY and CDR2 SYGVKD come from the germline V gene. CDR3 length equals 11 residues. V lost 3 bases, J lost 7 bases, and 6 bases lay in between.

Turning to this clone: The read terminates 3 residues ahead of where the CDR3 ends, so the germline J gene completes it. V is TRBV7-9 and J is TRBJ2-7; D is perhaps TRBD2 (6 bases). CDR3 length: 13 amino acids. Germline V gives CDR1 SEHNR, CDR2 FQNEAQ (reference sequence). Trimming cost V 3 bases and J 6 bases, with 12 bases left between them. CDR3 DNA, as far as it was read: TGTGCCAGCAGCTTGGGTGGAGGGGTCGAG. This translates into CASSLGGGVE. In full, the CDR3 is CASSLGGGVEQYF.

Many counts were recorded for this clone. The CDR3 end lies 3 residues beyond the end of the read and is filled in from the germline J gene. The J gene is TRBJ2-7, the V gene TRBV5-1, with D possibly TRBD1 on 5 matching bases. Germline V gene sequence: CDR1 SGHRS, CDR2 YFSETQ. The CDR3 runs 14 residues. V lost 4 bases, J lost 0 bases, and 11 bases lay in between. The DNA read from the CDR3 is TGCGCCAGCAGCCCGGACAAAAGCTCCTACGAG. Translated, it gives CASSPDKSSYE. The entire CDR3 protein is CASSPDKSSYEQYF.

This clone was observed at least ten times. The CDR3 protein is CASSPGLLMNTEAFF. CDR3 bases read: TGCGCCAGCAGCCCAGGGCTGCTCATGAACACTGAA. The gene calls are TRBV5-1 and TRBJ1-1; possibly TRBD1 for D (5 bases). The CDR3 end is not reached by the read, which stops 3 residues before it; the germline J gene fills it in. V was shortened by 4 bases and J by 0 bases, with 13 bases between the two germline ends. Germline values: CDR1 SGHRS, CDR2 YFSETQ. This CDR3 is built from 15 residues.

This clone appeared many times. Read data end 3 residues before the CDR3 end; the end is taken from the germline J gene. The chain combines TRBV19 with TRBJ2-1; 9 bases align to TRBD2. J gave up 9 bases and V 4 bases, and 7 bases lay outside the gene matches. The CDR3 contains 14 residues. The germline V gene encodes CDR1 LNHDA and CDR2 SQIVND (reference sequence). The CDR3 DNA, read in part, is TGTGCCAGTAGTACCGGGCTAGCGGGAACTGAG. The encoded protein is CASSTGLAGTE. The entire CDR3 protein is CASSTGLAGTEQFF.

This clone was found many times. The read falls 3 residues short of the CDR3 end, and the missing part is taken from the germline J gene. The chain is built from TRBV19 and TRBJ1-1; D might be TRBD1 (5 bases). The CDR3 loop spans 21 amino acids. CDR1 and CDR2 from the germline V gene are LNHDA and SQIVND (reference sequence). The V gene lost 5 bases and the J gene lost 3 bases, with 34 bases spanning the gap. CDR3 in amino acids: CASSYLKFIDSRPLTHTEAFF. The covered CDR3 bases are TGTGCCAGTAGTTACCTCAAATTTATCGACAGTCGACCTTTGACGCACACTGAA. Supplemented by reference TRBV19 and TRBJ1-1, the full variable domain reads DGGITQSPKYLFRKEGQNVTLSCEQNLNHDAMYWYRQDPGQGLRLIYYSQIVNDFQKGDIAEGYSVSREKKESFPLTVTSAQKNPTAFYLCASSYLKFIDSRPLTHTEAFFGQGTRLTVV.

There are many counts of this clone. The sequenced CDR3 bases are TGTGCCTGGGCCAGGGTTGAGAATGAA. Translating gives CAWARVENE. The full CDR3 protein reads CAWARVENEAFF. The chain couples TRBV30 to TRBJ1-1, with D perhaps matching TRBD1 (5 bases). The CDR3 goes on 3 residues after the read ends, and that part is filled in from the germline J gene. V lost 5 bases to trimming and J lost 7 bases, with 14 bases between them. CDR3 length: 12 amino acids. CDR1 is GTSNPN and CDR2 is SVGIG in the germline V gene (reference sequence). Based on the CDR3 plus reference TRBV30 and TRBJ1-1, the full variable domain is SQTIHQWPATLVQPVGSPLSLECTVEGTSNPNLYWYRQAAGRGLQLLFYSVGIGQISSEVPQNLSASRPQDRQFILSSKKLLLSDSGFYLCAWARVENEAFFGQGTRLTVV.

Ten or more counts support this clone. The read falls 3 residues short of the CDR3 end, and the missing part is taken from the germline J gene. The J gene is TRBJ1-1, the V gene TRBV18; possible D gene TRBD1, 5 bases. Germline assignment: CDR1 KGHSH and CDR2 LQKENI. V shed 3 bases and J shed 2 bases, with 22 bases lying between them. This CDR3 contains 18 residues. The CDR3 sequence is CASSPNKGYPYPNTEAFF. The sequenced CDR3 bases are TGTGCCAGCTCACCTAATAAGGGGTATCCCTATCCCAACACTGAA.

This clone was recorded at least ten times. With the read ending 3 residues before the CDR3 end, the germline J gene is used to fill in that end. The chain employs TRBV19 and TRBJ2-3; D unresolved. Trimming removed 5 bases from V and 0 bases from J, with 9 bases in between. Per germline, CDR1 LNHDA and CDR2 SQIVND (reference sequence). CDR3 length: 14 amino acids. CDR3 loop: CASSFKASTDTQYF. CDR3 DNA (partial): TGTGCCAGTAGTTTCAAGGCTAGCACAGATACG. Full variable domain (missing parts from reference TRBV19 and TRBJ2-3): DGGITQSPKYLFRKEGQNVTLSCEQNLNHDAMYWYRQDPGQGLRLIYYSQIVNDFQKGDIAEGYSVSREKKESFPLTVTSAQKNPTAFYLCASSFKASTDTQYFGPGTRLTVL.

Many counts were recorded for this clone. The read comes to an end 3 residues before the CDR3 does, leaving the germline J gene to fill in the end. The chain combines TRBV5-1 with TRBJ2-3, with D possibly TRBD1 on 6 matching bases. V lost 0 bases and J 2 bases, leaving 13 bases between the germline ends. This CDR3 contains 16 residues. CDR1 is SGHRS, CDR2 YFSETQ, per germline. Here the CDR3 reads CASSLEVAGATDTQYF. CDR3 bases read: TGCGCCAGCAGCTTGGAAGTGGCAGGGGCCACAGATACG.

This clone has ten or more counts. Sequencing ends 3 residues short of the CDR3 end; the germline J gene provides the rest. This chain connects TRBV18 to TRBJ2-7; 7 nucleotides match TRBD2. V shed 5 bases and J 2 bases; nucleotides not matched to a gene: 12. The CDR3 extends over 16 amino acids. The germline gives CDR1 KGHSH, CDR2 LQKENI. The covered CDR3 bases are TGTGCCAGCTCATTACTAGCTGGGGAGGGGACCTACGAG. Translating it yields CASSLLAGEGTYE. The whole CDR3 sequence reads CASSLLAGEGTYEQYF.

In its sample, this clone was seen many times. The read comes to an end 3 residues before the CDR3 does, leaving the germline J gene to fill in the end. The genes are TRBV15 and TRBJ2-3; TRBD1 matches 10 bases. The CDR3 totals 17 residues. The V and J ends lost 3 bases and 2 bases, in that order; junction bases with no gene match: 8. Germline assignment: CDR1 LNHNV and CDR2 YYDKDF (reference sequence). The CDR3 sequence is CATSRSPGQGYTDTQYF. The sequenced CDR3 bases are TGTGCCACCAGCAGGTCCCCGGGACAGGGGTACACAGATACG. The whole variable domain, filled in from reference TRBV15 and TRBJ2-3, reads DAMVIQNPRYQVTQFGKPVTLSCSQTLNHNVMYWYQQKSSQAPKLLFHYYDKDFNNEADTPDNFQSRRPNTSFCFLDIRSPGLGDTAMYLCATSRSPGQGYTDTQYFGPGTRLTVL.

There are many counts of this clone. The covered CDR3 bases are TGTGCCAGCAGATCTACAGGTATTCTCGGGAATGAG. This translates into CASRSTGILGNE. The CDR3 as a whole reads CASRSTGILGNEQFF. The chain employs TRBV7-9 and TRBJ2-1, with D possibly matching TRBD1 (5 bases). The CDR3 goes on 3 residues after the read ends, and that part is filled in from the germline J gene. Germline V gene data show CDR1 as SEHNR and CDR2 as FQNEAQ (reference sequence). Between the trimmed V and J ends, which lost 6 bases and 7 bases, there was a span of 19 bases. The CDR3 consists of 15 residues. The entire variable domain, with the rest obtained from reference TRBV7-9 and TRBJ2-1, is as follows: DTGVSQNPRHKITKRGQNVTFRCDPISEHNRLYWYRQTLGQGPEFLTYFQNEAQLEKSRLLSDRFSAERPKGSFSTLEIQRTEQGDSAMYLCASRSTGILGNEQFFGPGTRLTVL.

This clone was counted ten times or more. Coverage ceases 3 residues before the CDR3 finishes, and the germline J gene fills in the end. The chain uses TRBV7-3 and TRBJ2-1; 9 bases fit TRBD2. This CDR3 has 18 residues. V dropped 8 bases and J dropped 0; count of bases not matched to a gene: 14. Germline-derived CDR1 and CDR2 are SGHTA and FQGTGA. The CDR3 sequence is CASSSGTSPWSSYNEQFF. The DNA read from the CDR3 is TGTGCCAGCTCCTCCGGGACTAGCCCATGGAGCTCCTACAATGAG.

This clone was counted ten times or more. The CDR3 is cut off 3 residues early in the read; its end comes from the germline J gene. Distinct nucleotide sequences in the sample also encode this CDR3. The chain uses TRBV2 and TRBJ2-1; 7 bases are shared with TRBD1. CDR3 length: 15 amino acids. The ends lost 5 bases at V and 2 bases at J; junction bases unmatched: 6. From germline, CDR1 is SNHLY and CDR2 FYNNEI. CDR3 amino acids: CASSPDREAYNEQFF. The part of the CDR3 DNA that was read is TGTGCCAGCAGTCCCGACAGGGAAGCCTACAATGAG.

The table lists this clone with a few counts. CDR3 DNA (partial): TGTGCCAGCAGCTTAGATCGCGGGAACGCCTACGAG. Amino acid sequence: CASSLDRGNAYE. The CDR3 in full is CASSLDRGNAYEQYF. This chain uses TRBV11-2 with TRBJ2-7; D may be TRBD2 (6 bases). The read terminates 3 residues before the CDR3 end, so the remaining end is supplied by the germline J gene. From germline, CDR1 is SGHAT and CDR2 FQNNGV. Trimming took 0 bases from V and 2 from J, leaving 11 bases between them. This CDR3 has 15 amino acids.

This clone was found many times. The sequenced CDR3 bases are TGTGCCAGCAGCTTTAACAGCGGGAGGACAGATACG. Translated, it gives CASSFNSGRTDT. The full CDR3 is CASSFNSGRTDTQYF. This chain links TRBV11-2 with TRBJ2-3; 9 bases fit TRBD2. The read halts 3 residues ahead of the CDR3 end, with the missing end drawn from the germline J gene. After removal of 3 bases from V and 3 bases from J, the junction contained 4 bases not matched to a gene. This CDR3 is 15 amino acids long. CDR1 and CDR2 from the germline V gene are SGHAT and FQNNGV.

This clone has just a few counts. Coverage ceases 3 residues before the CDR3 finishes, and the germline J gene fills in the end. V usage is TRBV5-1 and J usage is TRBJ1-1; 7 positions agree with TRBD1. Trimming removed 4 bases from V and 0 bases from J; junction bases left unmatched: 12. The CDR3 runs 17 residues. The germline V gene has CDR1 SGHRS and CDR2 YFSETQ. The CDR3 loop is CASSPLPTGQLNTEAFF. CDR3 bases read: TGCGCCAGCAGCCCCCTACCGACGGGACAGTTGAACACTGAA.

About this clone: The read comes to an end 3 residues before the CDR3 does, leaving the germline J gene to fill in the end. J is TRBJ2-7 and V is TRBV5-1; 11 bases fit TRBD2. The CDR3 sequence is 14 residues long. Trimming took 6 bases from V and 5 from J; bases not matched to a gene: 7. In germline, CDR1 is SGHRS, CDR2 YFSETQ. CDR3 bases read: TGCGCCAGCAACATAGCGGGAGGGCACCACGAG. Its translation is CASNIAGGHHE. From start to end, the CDR3 is CASNIAGGHHEQYF.

This clone occurred many times. The read comes to an end 3 residues before the CDR3 does, leaving the germline J gene to fill in the end. This sequence joins TRBV7-3 and TRBJ2-1; TRBD2 agrees at 11 bases. With V trimmed by 5 bases and J by 8 bases, 5 bases remained unmatched. This CDR3 is 14 amino acids long. Germline V gives CDR1 SGHTA, CDR2 FQGTGA. Incomplete CDR3 DNA: TGTGCCAGCAGCACCGGGACTAGCGGTGATGAG. This sequence encodes CASSTGTSGDE. In full, the CDR3 is CASSTGTSGDEQFF.

This clone was picked up many times. The CDR3 sequence is CASSDTLVLNTEAFF. Incomplete CDR3 DNA: TGTGCCAGCAGTGACACCTTAGTTTTGAACACTGAA. The J gene is TRBJ1-1, the V gene TRBV6-1; D is ambiguous. With the read ending 3 residues before the CDR3 end, the germline J gene is used to fill in that end. The CDR3 has 15 amino acids. The germline CDR1 and CDR2 sequences are MNHNS and SASEGT. V was trimmed by 3 bases and J by 0 bases, leaving 11 bases between them.

This clone was recorded at least ten times. The read falls 3 residues short of the CDR3 end, and the missing part is taken from the germline J gene. The chain carries TRBV13 and TRBJ2-1; D not resolved. Trimming removed 5 bases from V and 8 bases from J, with 10 bases in between. The CDR3 is 12 amino acids. Germline V gene data show CDR1 as PRHDT and CDR2 as FYEKMQ (reference sequence). CDR3 DNA, as far as it was read: TGTGCCAGCAGCGCGGCGGTCGATGAG. It translates to CASSAAVDE. The full CDR3 reads CASSAAVDEQFF.

This clone has a count of ten or more. The observed sequence ends 3 residues before the CDR3 terminus, with the missing tail filled in from the germline J gene. The rearrangement links TRBV2 to TRBJ1-2; 11 bases fit TRBD1. The CDR3 totals 16 residues. CDR1 SNHLY and CDR2 FYNNEI come from the germline V gene. J lost 6 bases, V lost 3 bases, and 9 bases had no gene match. The part of the CDR3 DNA that was read is TGTGCCAGCAGTGATCGGGACAGGGGGTTCAGTCATGGC. Its protein product is CASSDRDRGFSHG. The complete CDR3 reads CASSDRDRGFSHGYTF.

This clone was seen a handful of times. The CDR3 is CASTPGLGNQPQHF. The part of the CDR3 DNA that was read is TGTGCCAGTACGCCGGGGTTAGGCAATCAGCCC. The chain is built from TRBV19 and TRBJ1-5; no clear D gene. The read halts 3 residues ahead of the CDR3 end, with the missing end drawn from the germline J gene. V gave up 7 bases and J gave up 2 bases, with 12 bases separating them. CDR3 size: 14 residues. Germline V gene lookup returns CDR1 LNHDA and CDR2 SQIVND (reference sequence).

This clone was counted many times. The CDR3 is cut off 3 residues early in the read; its end comes from the germline J gene. The chain employs TRBV7-6 and TRBJ2-3, with D possibly TRBD1 on 5 matching bases. The CDR3 contains 15 residues. Deletions cut 0 bases from V and 4 bases from J, with 11 bases between. Germline V gene data show CDR1 as SGHVS and CDR2 as FNYEAQ. CDR3 protein: CASSLAAQGSDTQYF. CDR3 DNA (partial): TGTGCCAGCAGCTTAGCGGCCCAGGGATCAGATACG.

This clone was detected many times. One end of the junction varies from germline; a read error may be responsible. The read halts 3 residues ahead of the CDR3 end, with the missing end drawn from the germline J gene. This chain links TRBV4-2 with TRBJ2-3; no reliable D call. Germline CDR1 LGHNA, CDR2 YNFKEQ. This CDR3 region has 15 residues. Incomplete CDR3 DNA: TGCGCCAGCAGCCAAGATTTACGGGTTACAGATACG. Translated, it gives CASSQDLRVTDT. The full CDR3 is CASSQDLRVTDTQYF.

This clone came up many times. With the read ending 3 residues before the CDR3 end, the germline J gene is used to fill in that end. The gene calls are TRBV12-3 or TRBV12-4 and TRBJ2-1; 7 bases fit TRBD1. This CDR3 is 14 amino acids long. Germline trimming cut 10 bases from V and 6 bases from J; bases unmatched to any gene: 12. The CDR3 sequence is CATRYRTGSNEQFF. CDR3 bases read: TGTGCCACCCGGTATCGGACAGGAAGCAATGAG.

This clone occurred many times. The CDR3 end lies 3 residues beyond the end of the read and is filled in from the germline J gene. The rearrangement uses TRBV29-1 and TRBJ2-3; 8 bases align to TRBD1. This CDR3 is 16 amino acids long. With V trimmed by 4 bases and J by 3 bases, 12 bases remained unmatched. The germline gives CDR1 SQVTM, CDR2 ANQGSEA. The CDR3 DNA, read in part, is TGCAGCGTTGGTCCCCAGGGGGCTGGTATAACAGATACG. This sequence encodes CSVGPQGAGITDT. The entire CDR3 protein is CSVGPQGAGITDTQYF.